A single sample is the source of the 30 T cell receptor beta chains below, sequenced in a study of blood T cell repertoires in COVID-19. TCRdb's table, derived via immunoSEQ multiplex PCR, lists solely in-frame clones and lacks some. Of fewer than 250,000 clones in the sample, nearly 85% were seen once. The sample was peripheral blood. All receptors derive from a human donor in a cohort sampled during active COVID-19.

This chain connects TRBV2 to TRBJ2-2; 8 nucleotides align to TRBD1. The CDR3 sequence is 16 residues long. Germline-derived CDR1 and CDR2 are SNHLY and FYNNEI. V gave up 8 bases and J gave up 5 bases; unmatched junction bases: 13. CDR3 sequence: CASETGAGGWTGELFF. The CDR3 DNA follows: TGTGCCAGCGAGACCGGGGCAGGGGGCTGGACCGGGGAGCTGTTTTTT.

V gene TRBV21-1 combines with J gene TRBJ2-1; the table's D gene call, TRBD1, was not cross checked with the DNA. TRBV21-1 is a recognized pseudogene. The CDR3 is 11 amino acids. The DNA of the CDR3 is TGTATCCCGACGACAGGGGGGAGGCAGTTCTTC. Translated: CIPTTGGRQFF.

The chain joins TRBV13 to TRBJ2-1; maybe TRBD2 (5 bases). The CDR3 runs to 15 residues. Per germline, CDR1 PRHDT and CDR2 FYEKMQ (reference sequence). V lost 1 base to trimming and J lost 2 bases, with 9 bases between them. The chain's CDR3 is CASSLVAGTYNEQFF. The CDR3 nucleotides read TGTGCCAGCAGCTTAGTGGCGGGTACCTACAATGAGCAGTTCTTC. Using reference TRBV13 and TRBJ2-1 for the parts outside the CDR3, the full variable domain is AAGVIQSPRHLIKEKRETATLKCYPIPRHDTVYWYQQGPGQDPQFLISFYEKMQSDKGSIPDRFSAQQFSDYHSELNMSSLELGDSALYFCASSLVAGTYNEQFFGPGTRLTVL.

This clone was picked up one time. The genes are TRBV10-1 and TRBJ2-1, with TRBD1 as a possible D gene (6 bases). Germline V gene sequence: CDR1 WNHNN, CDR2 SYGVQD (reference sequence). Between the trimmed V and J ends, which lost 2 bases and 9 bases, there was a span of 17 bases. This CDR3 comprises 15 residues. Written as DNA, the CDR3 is TGCGCCAGCAGTGAGAAGGCAGGGGTCGGCGGTGAGCAGTTCTTC. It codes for CASSEKAGVGGEQFF.

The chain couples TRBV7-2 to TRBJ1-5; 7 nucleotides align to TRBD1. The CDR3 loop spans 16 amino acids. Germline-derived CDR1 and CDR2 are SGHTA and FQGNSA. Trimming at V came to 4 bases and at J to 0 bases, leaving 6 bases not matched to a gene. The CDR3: CASSSPGGYSNQPQHF. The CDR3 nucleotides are TGTGCCAGCAGCTCGCCAGGGGGGTATAGCAATCAGCCCCAGCATTTT.

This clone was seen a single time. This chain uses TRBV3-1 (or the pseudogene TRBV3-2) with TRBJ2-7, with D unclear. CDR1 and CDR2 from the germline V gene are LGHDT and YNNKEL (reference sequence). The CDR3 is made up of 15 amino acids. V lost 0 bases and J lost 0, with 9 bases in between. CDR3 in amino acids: CASSQDVRLSYEQYF. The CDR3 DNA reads TGTGCCAGCAGCCAAGATGTGAGGCTCTCCTACGAGCAGTACTTC.

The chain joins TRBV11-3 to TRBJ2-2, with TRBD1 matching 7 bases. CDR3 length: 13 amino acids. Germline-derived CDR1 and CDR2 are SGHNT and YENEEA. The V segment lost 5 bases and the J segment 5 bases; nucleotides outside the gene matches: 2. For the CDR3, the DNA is TGTGCCAGCAGCGCGGACAGGACCGGGGAGCTGTTTTTT. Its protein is CASSADRTGELFF.

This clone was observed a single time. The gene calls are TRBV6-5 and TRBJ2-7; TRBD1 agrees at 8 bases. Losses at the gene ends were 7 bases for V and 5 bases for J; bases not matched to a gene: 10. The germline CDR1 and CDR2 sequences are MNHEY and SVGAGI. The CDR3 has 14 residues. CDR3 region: CASNPTGDLDEQYF. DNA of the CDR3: TGTGCCAGCAATCCGACAGGGGACTTAGACGAGCAGTACTTC.

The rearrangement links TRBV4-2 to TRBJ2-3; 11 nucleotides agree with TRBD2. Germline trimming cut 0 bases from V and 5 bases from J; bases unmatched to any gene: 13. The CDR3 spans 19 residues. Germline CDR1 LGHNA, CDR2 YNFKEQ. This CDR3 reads CASSQDTGYSGRAEDTQYF. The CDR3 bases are TGTGCCAGCAGCCAAGATACAGGGTATAGCGGGAGGGCCGAAGATACGCAGTATTTT.

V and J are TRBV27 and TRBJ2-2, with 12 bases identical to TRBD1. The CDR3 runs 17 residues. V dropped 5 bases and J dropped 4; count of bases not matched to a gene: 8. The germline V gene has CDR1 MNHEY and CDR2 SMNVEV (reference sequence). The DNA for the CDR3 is TGTGCCAGCAGTCGCCTGGGACAGGGGGCCGGCACCGGGGAGCTGTTTTTT. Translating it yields CASSRLGQGAGTGELFF.

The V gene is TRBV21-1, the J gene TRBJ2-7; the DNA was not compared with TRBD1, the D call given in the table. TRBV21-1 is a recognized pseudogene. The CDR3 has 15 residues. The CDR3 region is CASSRRDRDSYEQYF. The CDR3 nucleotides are TGTGCCAGCAGCCGACGGGACAGGGATTCCTACGAGCAGTACTTC.

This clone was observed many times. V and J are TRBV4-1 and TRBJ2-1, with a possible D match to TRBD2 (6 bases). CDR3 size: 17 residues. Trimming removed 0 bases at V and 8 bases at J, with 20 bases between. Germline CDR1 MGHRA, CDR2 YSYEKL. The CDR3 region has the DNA TGCGCCAGCAGCCAAGAGGAGGTATCTTTCGGCGGGGATGAGCAGTTCTTC. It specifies CASSQEEVSFGGDEQFF.

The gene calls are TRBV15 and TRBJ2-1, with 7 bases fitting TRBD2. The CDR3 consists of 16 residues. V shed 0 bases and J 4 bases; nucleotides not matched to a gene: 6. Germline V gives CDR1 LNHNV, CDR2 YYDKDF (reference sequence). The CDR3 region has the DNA TGTGCCACCAGCAGAGATCCCCAGCGGGGTTACAATGAGCAGTTCTTC. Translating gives CATSRDPQRGYNEQFF.

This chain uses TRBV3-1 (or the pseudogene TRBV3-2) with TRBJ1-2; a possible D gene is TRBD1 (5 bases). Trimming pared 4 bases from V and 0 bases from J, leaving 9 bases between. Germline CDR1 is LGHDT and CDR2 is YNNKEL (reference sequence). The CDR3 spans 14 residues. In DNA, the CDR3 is TGTGCCAGCAGCCTACAGGTTTCTAACTATGGCTACACCTTC. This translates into CASSLQVSNYGYTF.

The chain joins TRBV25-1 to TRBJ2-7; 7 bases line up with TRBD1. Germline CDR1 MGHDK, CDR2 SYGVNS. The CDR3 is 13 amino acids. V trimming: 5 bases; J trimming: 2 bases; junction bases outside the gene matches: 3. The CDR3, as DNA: TGTGCCAGCAGTTGGGACAGCCCCTACGAGCAGTACTTC. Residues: CASSWDSPYEQYF.

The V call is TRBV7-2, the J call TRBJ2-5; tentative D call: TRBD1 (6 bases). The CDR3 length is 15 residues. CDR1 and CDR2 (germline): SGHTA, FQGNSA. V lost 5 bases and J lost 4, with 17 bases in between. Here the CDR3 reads CASSQGDNWGETQYF. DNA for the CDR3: TGTGCCAGCAGCCAAGGGGACAATTGGGGAGAGACCCAGTACTTC.

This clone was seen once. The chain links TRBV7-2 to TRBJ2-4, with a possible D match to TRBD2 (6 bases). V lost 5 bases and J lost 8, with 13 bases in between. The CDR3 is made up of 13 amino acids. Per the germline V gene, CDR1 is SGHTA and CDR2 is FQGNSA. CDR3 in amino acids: CASSPGRRDIQYF. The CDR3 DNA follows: TGTGCCAGCAGCCCAGGACGGAGGGACATTCAGTACTTC.

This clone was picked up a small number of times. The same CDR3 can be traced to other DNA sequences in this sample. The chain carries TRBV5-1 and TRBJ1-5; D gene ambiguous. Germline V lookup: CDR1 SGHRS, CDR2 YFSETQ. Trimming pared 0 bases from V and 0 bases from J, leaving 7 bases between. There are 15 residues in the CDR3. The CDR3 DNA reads TGCGCCAGCAGCTTGGGAGGGTATAGCAATCAGCCCCAGCATTTT. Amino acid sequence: CASSLGGYSNQPQHF.

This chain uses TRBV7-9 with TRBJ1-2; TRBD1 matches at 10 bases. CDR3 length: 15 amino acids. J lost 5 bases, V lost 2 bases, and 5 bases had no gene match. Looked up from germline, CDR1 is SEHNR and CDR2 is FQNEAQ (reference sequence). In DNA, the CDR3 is TGTGCCAGCAGCTTATTGCGACAGGGGGCTTATGGCTACACCTTC. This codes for CASSLLRQGAYGYTF. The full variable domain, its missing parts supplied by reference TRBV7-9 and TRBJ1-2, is DTGVSQNPRHKITKRGQNVTFRCDPISEHNRLYWYRQTLGQGPEFLTYFQNEAQLEKSRLLSDRFSAERPKGSFSTLEIQRTEQGDSAMYLCASSLLRQGAYGYTFGSGTRLTVV.

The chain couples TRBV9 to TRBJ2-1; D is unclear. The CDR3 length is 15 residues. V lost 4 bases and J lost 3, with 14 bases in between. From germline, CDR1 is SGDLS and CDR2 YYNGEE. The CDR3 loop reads CASSPQLGSYNEQFF. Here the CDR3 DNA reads TGTGCCAGCAGCCCCCAGTTGGGCAGCTACAATGAGCAGTTCTTC.

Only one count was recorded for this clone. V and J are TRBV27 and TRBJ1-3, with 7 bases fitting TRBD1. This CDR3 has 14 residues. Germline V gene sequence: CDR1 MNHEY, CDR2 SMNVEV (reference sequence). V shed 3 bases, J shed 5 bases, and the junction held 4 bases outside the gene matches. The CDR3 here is CASSLTGNRNTIYF. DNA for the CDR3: TGTGCCAGCAGTTTGACAGGGAACAGAAACACCATATATTTT.

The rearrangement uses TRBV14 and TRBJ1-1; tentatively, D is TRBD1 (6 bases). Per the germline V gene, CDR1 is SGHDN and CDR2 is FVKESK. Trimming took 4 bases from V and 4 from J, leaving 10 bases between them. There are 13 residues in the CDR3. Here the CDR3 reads CASSLRGTTEAFF. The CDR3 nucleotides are TGTGCCAGCAGCCTCAGGGGAACCACTGAAGCTTTCTTT.

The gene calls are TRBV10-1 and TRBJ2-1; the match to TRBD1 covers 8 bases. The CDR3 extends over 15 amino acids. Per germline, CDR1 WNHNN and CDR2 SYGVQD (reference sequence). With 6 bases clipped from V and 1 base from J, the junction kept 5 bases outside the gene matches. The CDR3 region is CASSPTGVSYNEQFF. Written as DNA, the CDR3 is TGCGCCAGCAGCCCGACAGGGGTTTCCTACAATGAGCAGTTCTTC.

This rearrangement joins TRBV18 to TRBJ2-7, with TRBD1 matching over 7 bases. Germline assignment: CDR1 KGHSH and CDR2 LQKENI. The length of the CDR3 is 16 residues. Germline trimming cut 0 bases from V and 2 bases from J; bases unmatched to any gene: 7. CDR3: CASSPPISGGPYEQYF. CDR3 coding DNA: TGTGCCAGCTCACCACCGATCTCAGGGGGACCCTACGAGCAGTACTTC.

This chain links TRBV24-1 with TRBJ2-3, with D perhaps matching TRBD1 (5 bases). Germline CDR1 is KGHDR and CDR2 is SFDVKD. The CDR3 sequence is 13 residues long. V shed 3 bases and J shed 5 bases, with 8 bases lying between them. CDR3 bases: TGTGCCACCAGTGATCTGACAGAAGATACGCAGTATTTT. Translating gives CATSDLTEDTQYF.

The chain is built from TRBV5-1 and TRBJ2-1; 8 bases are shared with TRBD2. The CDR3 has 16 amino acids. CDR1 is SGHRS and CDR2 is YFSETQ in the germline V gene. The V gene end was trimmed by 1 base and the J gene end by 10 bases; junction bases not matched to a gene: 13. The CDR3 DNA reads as TGCGCCAGCAGCTTGCAAACCGGGACTAGAACGATCGAGCAGTTCTTC. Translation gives CASSLQTGTRTIEQFF.

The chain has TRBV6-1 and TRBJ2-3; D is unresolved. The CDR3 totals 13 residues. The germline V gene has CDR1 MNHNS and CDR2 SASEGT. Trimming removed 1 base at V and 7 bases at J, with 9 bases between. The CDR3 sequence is CASSEVNYHTQYF. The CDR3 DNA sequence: TGTGCCAGCAGTGAAGTTAACTATCATACGCAGTATTTT.

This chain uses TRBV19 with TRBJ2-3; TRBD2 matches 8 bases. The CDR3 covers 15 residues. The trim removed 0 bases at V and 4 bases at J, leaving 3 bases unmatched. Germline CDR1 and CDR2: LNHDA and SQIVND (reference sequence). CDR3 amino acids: CASSIEGLVSDTQYF. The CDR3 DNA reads TGTGCCAGTAGTATAGAGGGACTAGTATCAGATACGCAGTATTTT.

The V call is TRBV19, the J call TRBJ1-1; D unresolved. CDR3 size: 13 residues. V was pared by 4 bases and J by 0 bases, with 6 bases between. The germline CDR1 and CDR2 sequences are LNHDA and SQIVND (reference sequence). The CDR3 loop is CASSKDMNTEAFF. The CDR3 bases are TGTGCCAGTAGTAAAGACATGAACACTGAAGCTTTCTTT. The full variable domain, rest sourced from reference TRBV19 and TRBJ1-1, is DGGITQSPKYLFRKEGQNVTLSCEQNLNHDAMYWYRQDPGQGLRLIYYSQIVNDFQKGDIAEGYSVSREKKESFPLTVTSAQKNPTAFYLCASSKDMNTEAFFGQGTRLTVV.

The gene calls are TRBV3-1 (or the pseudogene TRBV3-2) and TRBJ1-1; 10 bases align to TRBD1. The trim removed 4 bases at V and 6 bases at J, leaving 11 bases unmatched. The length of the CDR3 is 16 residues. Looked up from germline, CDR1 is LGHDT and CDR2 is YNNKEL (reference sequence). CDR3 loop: CASSLHPGQGLAEAFF. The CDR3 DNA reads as TGTGCCAGCAGCCTCCACCCGGGACAGGGGCTGGCTGAAGCTTTCTTT.